The next 2 T cell receptor beta chains were all read from a single sample in a study of blood T cell repertoires in COVID-19 (TCRdb year 2020). Library preparation employed the immunoSEQ multiplex PCR assay. TCRdb's version of the immuneACCESS table is confined to in-frame rearrangements and falls short of the full clone set. An unresolved V gene accounts for under half of the shortfall where checked; the remainder is of unknown origin. Counted in this sample were about 170,000 clones; over 70% of them appeared once. The ten largest account for less than 3.5% of the sample. Sequencing used peripheral blood. The receptors here all came from an older woman with acute or convalescent COVID-19.

The chain combines TRBV29-1 with TRBJ1-2; TRBD1 matches at 9 bases. V trimming: 4 bases; J trimming: 8 bases; junction bases outside the gene matches: 14. CDR3 length: 15 amino acids. Per the germline V gene, CDR1 is SQVTM and CDR2 is ANQGSEA. CDR3 sequence (DNA): TGCAGCGTTGGAACCCTCTATCGGACAGGGGAGGGCTACACCTTC. It is translated as CSVGTLYRTGEGYTF. The variable domain in full, with the rest retrieved from reference TRBV29-1 and TRBJ1-2, is SAVISQKPSRDICQRGTSLTIQCQVDSQVTMMFWYRQQPGQSLTLIATANQGSEATYESGFVIDKFPISRPNLTFSTLTVSNMSPEDSSIYLCSVGTLYRTGEGYTFGSGTRLTVV.

The chain combines TRBV6-5 with TRBJ2-5, with D unclear. The V gene lost 2 bases and the J gene lost 1 base, with 5 bases spanning the gap. From germline, CDR1 is MNHEY and CDR2 SVGAGI. The CDR3 has 13 amino acids. The CDR3 is CASSYLSQETQYF. CDR3 bases: TGTGCCAGCAGTTACCTAAGCCAAGAGACCCAGTACTTC.